These 18 T cell receptor beta chains were all obtained from the same sample, sequenced in a study of T cells in localized non-small cell lung cancer. Measured with immunoSEQ multiplex PCR; TCRdb has only the in-frame clones, and not every one. The sample carries approximately 1,100 clones, roughly 15% recorded once. The sequenced sample was normal lung tissue next to the tumor, obtained before any cancer treatment. The receptors were gathered from a male donor aged 60 or over with stage I lung adenocarcinoma.

The J gene is TRBJ1-5, the V gene TRBV19; 11 bases are shared with TRBD1. Trimming took 5 bases from V and 1 from J; bases not matched to a gene: 10. CDR3 size: 18 residues. Germline V lookup: CDR1 LNHDA, CDR2 SQIVND (reference sequence). The CDR3 nucleotides read TGTGCCAGTAGTGCCTGGACAGGGGGCGAGAGGAGCAATCAGCCCCAGCATTTT. This codes for CASSAWTGGERSNQPQHF.

This clone was seen a handful of times. The rearrangement links TRBV19 to TRBJ1-1, with unresolved D. The CDR3 has 15 amino acids. Germline lookup yields CDR1 LNHDA and CDR2 SQIVND (reference sequence). V lost 0 bases and J lost 8, with 16 bases in between. The CDR3 is CASSIEANSRAEAFF. DNA of the CDR3: TGTGCCAGTAGTATAGAGGCTAACTCCCGGGCAGAAGCTTTCTTT.

By sample share, this clone is medium-sized (0.01 to 0.1%). V gene TRBV6-8 combines with J gene TRBJ2-6, with D possibly matching TRBD2 (5 bases). V was cut by 2 bases and J by 1 base, with 12 bases left in between. The CDR3 contains 17 residues. Per the germline V gene, CDR1 is MNHGY and CDR2 is SAAAGT. The CDR3 DNA follows: TGTGCCAGCAGTTACACCCCCAGAGGGTCTGGGGCCAACGTCCTGACTTTC. It codes for CASSYTPRGSGANVLTF.

This clone is deemed medium-sized (0.01 to 0.1%). V is TRBV1 and J is TRBJ2-5. TRBV1 is a pseudogene segment. This CDR3 contains 14 residues. The CDR3 here is CASSPEPHLETQYF. In DNA, the CDR3 is TGCGCCAGCAGCCCCGAGCCACACTTAGAGACCCAGTACTTC.

The table lists this clone with a few counts. The V call is TRBV7-6, the J call TRBJ2-2; D ambiguous. CDR1 is SGHVS, CDR2 FNYEAQ, per germline. V lost 1 base, J lost 5 bases, and 8 bases lay in between. There are 14 residues in the CDR3. CDR3 loop: CASSLVSGTGELFF. DNA of the CDR3: TGTGCCAGCAGCTTAGTCTCCGGTACCGGGGAGCTGTTTTTT.

V gene TRBV14 combines with J gene TRBJ2-5, with TRBD2 matching over 12 bases. From germline, CDR1 is SGHDN and CDR2 FVKESK. V was pared by 9 bases and J by 10 bases, with 9 bases of the junction left unmatched. The CDR3 is 13 residues long. The CDR3 is CASKTSGGPNQYF. CDR3 nucleotides: TGTGCCAGTAAGACTAGCGGGGGCCCCAACCAGTACTTC.

The chain links TRBV5-1 to TRBJ2-1; 9 bases map to TRBD1. The V gene's germline CDR1 is SGHRS and CDR2 YFSETQ. CDR3 length equals 15 residues. V lost 0 bases and J lost 10; bases outside the gene matches: 8. The DNA of the CDR3 is TGCGCCAGCAGCTTGGTACAGGGGGCAATGGGGGAGCAGTTCTTC. This sequence encodes CASSLVQGAMGEQFF.

This clone was counted a few times. The V call is TRBV6-8, the J call TRBJ1-5, with D uncertain. Germline lookup yields CDR1 MNHGY and CDR2 SAAAGT. V lost 0 bases to trimming and J lost 4 bases, with 4 bases between them. This CDR3 spans 13 amino acids. The CDR3 is CASSYSRNQPQHF. The CDR3 region has the DNA TGTGCCAGCAGTTACTCCCGAAATCAGCCCCAGCATTTT.

This clone turned up a few times. The chain carries TRBV9 and TRBJ1-4; no clear D. This CDR3 has 13 residues. CDR1 and CDR2 from the germline V gene are SGDLS and YYNGEE. V dropped 6 bases and J dropped 4 bases, with 10 bases sitting between them. CDR3 amino acids: CASTTDLNEKLFF. CDR3 bases: TGTGCCAGCACAACAGACCTTAATGAAAAACTGTTTTTT.

V usage is TRBV19 and J usage is TRBJ2-2; TRBD2 matches 7 bases. The germline gives CDR1 LNHDA, CDR2 SQIVND (reference sequence). The CDR3 is 16 residues long. V dropped 1 base and J dropped 5; count of bases not matched to a gene: 7. The DNA of the CDR3 is TGTGCCAGTAGTATAGGGGGGACTACGGGGACCGGGGAGCTGTTTTTT. Its translation is CASSIGGTTGTGELFF.

This clone was seen only a few times. This chain joins TRBV11-3 and TRBJ2-5, with 8 bases that match TRBD2. The length of the CDR3 is 16 residues. Germline V gives CDR1 SGHNT, CDR2 YENEEA. Unmatched junction bases numbered 10, after V lost 3 bases and J lost 4 bases. The CDR3 nucleotides are TGTGCCAGCAGCTTGGCTATGGGGAGCGGGGGAGAGACCCAGTACTTC. Translating gives CASSLAMGSGGETQYF.

The rearrangement joins TRBV29-1 to TRBJ2-7, with 7 bases aligning to TRBD1. Germline loops: CDR1 SQVTM, CDR2 ANQGSEA. The CDR3 runs to 16 residues. The trim removed 6 bases at V and 1 base at J, leaving 15 bases unmatched. The CDR3 here is CSVGYPGGSISYEQYF. CDR3 sequence (DNA): TGCAGCGTCGGATACCCAGGGGGTAGCATATCCTACGAGCAGTACTTC.

The chain joins TRBV6-8 to TRBJ2-4, with 10 bases matching TRBD1. V shed 7 bases and J 8 bases; nucleotides not matched to a gene: 11. This CDR3 has 15 amino acids. Germline V lookup: CDR1 MNHGY, CDR2 SAAAGT. The CDR3 loop is CASTEGGDRGDIQYF. CDR3 coding DNA: TGTGCCAGCACCGAAGGGGGGGACAGGGGAGACATTCAGTACTTC.

The J gene is TRBJ2-2, the V gene TRBV29-1; 8 bases are shared with TRBD1. The germline V gene has CDR1 SQVTM and CDR2 ANQGSEA. V dropped 5 bases and J dropped 3; count of bases not matched to a gene: 14. The CDR3 totals 17 residues. In DNA, the CDR3 is TGCAGCGTTCTACAGGGGGTCGGGGAAATACACACCGGGGAGCTGTTTTTT. It specifies CSVLQGVGEIHTGELFF.

This clone was picked up a small number of times. Sequence at one end of the junction differs from germline and may be a read error. V and J are TRBV6-8 and TRBJ2-1; D is possibly TRBD1 (6 bases). The CDR3 contains 15 residues. Germline values: CDR1 MNHGY, CDR2 SAAAGT. The CDR3 spells CASSDSRSGVDEQFF. CDR3 nucleotide sequence: TGTGCCAGCAGTGACTCGCGTTCAGGGGTGGATGAGCAGTTCTTC.

The gene calls are TRBV4-1 and TRBJ1-1, with D maybe TRBD1 (5 bases). Germline V gives CDR1 MGHRA, CDR2 YSYEKL. The ends were cut back, 3 bases at V and 2 bases at J, with 10 bases in the middle. The CDR3 loop spans 14 amino acids. The CDR3 sequence: CASSQGQFNTEAFF. CDR3 coding DNA: TGCGCCAGCAGCCAGGGGCAGTTTAACACTGAAGCTTTCTTT.

This clone was counted between two and nine times. This rearrangement joins TRBV11-3 to TRBJ2-1, with TRBD1 matching over 10 bases. The CDR3 is 16 residues long. CDR1 is SGHNT and CDR2 is YENEEA in the germline V gene. Trimming took 5 bases from V and 6 from J; bases not matched to a gene: 10. The CDR3 nucleotides are TGTGCCAGCAGCCCCCGGGACGGGACAGGGGTCAATGAGCAGTTCTTC. Its translation: CASSPRDGTGVNEQFF.

This clone turned up a few times. This CDR3 is CASSVEGGANYGYTF. The CDR3 nucleotides are TGTGCCAGCAGCGTAGAGGGAGGGGCGAACTATGGCTACACCTTC. The chain uses TRBV9 and TRBJ1-2; perhaps TRBD1 as D (5 bases). In germline, CDR1 is SGDLS, CDR2 YYNGEE. The CDR3 length is 15 residues. V lost 0 bases to trimming and J lost 2 bases, with 11 bases between them.